This entry describes one TCR beta chain. RNA totalling about 0.5 to 1 ug underwent reverse transcription with random hexamers. Amplification of TCR beta CDR3 was carried out by immunoSEQ multiplex PCR, which covered 54 Vbeta and 13 Jbeta segments. TCRdb passed the immunoSEQ multiplex PCR reads through MiXCR, listing each CDR3 protein once. This sample has 150,000 to 190,000 distinct CDR3 sequences, with 85% to 95% found just once. The sample belongs to a study of CD8 T cells in Susac syndrome. This CDR3 region has 16 residues. Germline CDR1 is KGHSH and CDR2 is LQKENI. V lost 5 bases, J lost 1 base, and 16 bases lay in between. Sequencing targeted TCR beta in T cells from blood (CD8+ and CD4+). Negative isolation was used for CD8+ and CD4+ T cells and FACS enrichment for TEMRA cells.

The V call is TRBV18, the J call TRBJ2-3; the D gene is possibly TRBD2 (5 bases). The sample was CD4+ T cells from PBMCs. The origin of this receptor is a human donor with Susac syndrome. CDR3 sequence reads: CASSAQRGSGTDTQYF. For the CDR3, the DNA is TGTGCCAGCTCAGCCCAAAGAGGGTCCGGCACAGATACGCAGTATTTT.